The 5 T cell receptor beta chains in this list originate from one sample, sequenced in a study of a mutant IDH1 vaccine in newly diagnosed glioma. The protocol was immunoSEQ multiplex PCR, while the TCRdb copy is restricted to in-frame clones and leaves out a portion. The sample shows 45,000 to 55,000 clones, over 60% of them seen only once. Documented time point: week 35, safety follow-up. A single vaccine dose contained 300 ug of mutant IDH1 20-mer peptide, and topical imiquimod was used with it. No antigen has been assigned to these receptors. The sequenced sample was PBMCs, obtained from a glioma patient whose treatment included an IDH1 peptide vaccine. These receptors all stem from a man aged 35-49 years with glioma.

The chain uses TRBV5-1 and TRBJ2-2; no firm D call. The V gene lost 3 bases and the J gene lost 5 bases, with 8 bases spanning the gap. Germline V gives CDR1 SGHRS, CDR2 YFSETQ. The CDR3 runs 13 residues. CDR3 amino acids: CASSSGVTGELFF. CDR3 DNA: TGCGCCAGCAGCTCAGGTGTGACCGGGGAGCTGTTTTTT. Full variable domain (remainder filled in from reference TRBV5-1 and TRBJ2-2): KAGVTQTPRYLIKTRGQQVTLSCSPISGHRSVSWYQQTPGQGLQFLFEYFSETQRNKGNFPGRFSGRQFSNSRSEMNVSTLELGDSALYLCASSSGVTGELFFGEGSRLTVL.

The chain is built from TRBV10-1 and TRBJ1-1, with D uncertain. Looked up from germline, CDR1 is WNHNN and CDR2 is SYGVQD (reference sequence). V was trimmed by 2 bases and J by 1 base, leaving 14 bases between them. The CDR3 contains 16 residues. The CDR3 loop is CASSEGFWGTNTEAFF. The CDR3 DNA reads as TGCGCCAGCAGTGAGGGTTTCTGGGGTACGAACACTGAAGCTTTCTTT.

The chain couples TRBV18 to TRBJ2-3; D might be TRBD2 (5 bases). In germline, CDR1 is KGHSH, CDR2 LQKENI. Trimming pared 3 bases from V and 4 bases from J, leaving 8 bases between. The CDR3 is 13 amino acids. The CDR3 loop reads CASSPPGADTQYF. CDR3 DNA: TGTGCCAGCTCACCCCCCGGGGCAGATACGCAGTATTTT. The whole variable domain, filled in from reference TRBV18 and TRBJ2-3, reads NAGVMQNPRHLVRRRGQEARLRCSPMKGHSHVYWYRQLPEEGLKFMVYLQKENIIDESGMPKERFSAEFPKEGPSILRIQQVVRGDSAAYFCASSPPGADTQYFGPGTRLTVL.

This chain joins TRBV5-4 and TRBJ1-3, with D perhaps matching TRBD1 (5 bases). The V and J ends lost 3 bases and 0 bases respectively, with 22 bases between them. Germline V gene sequence: CDR1 SGHNT, CDR2 YYREEE (reference sequence). The CDR3 is made up of 19 amino acids. For the CDR3, the DNA is TGTGCCAGCAGCTCCAGGGTTACCGCCTCCGGAGGCTCTGGAAACACCATATATTTT. Protein sequence: CASSSRVTASGGSGNTIYF.

This rearrangement joins TRBV7-9 to TRBJ2-7, with D possibly being TRBD1 (6 bases). The CDR3 length is 14 residues. Germline lookup yields CDR1 SEHNR and CDR2 FQNEAQ (reference sequence). Trimming cost V 0 bases and J 7 bases, with 13 bases left between them. The CDR3 bases are TGTGCCAGCAGCTTAGCGCACAGGGTGGGGGAGCAGTACTTC. It yields the protein CASSLAHRVGEQYF.